These T cell receptor beta chains were read from a single sample in a study of identical twins. TCRdb ran MiXCR on the 5' RACE reads and lists one entry per CDR3 protein. This table has around 550,000 distinct CDR3 sequences, 12% to 15% appearing once. Separately, the same data were catalogued under a study of yellow fever vaccine responses in identical twins.

The sample was CD4+ T cells sorted from blood. The receptors come from a woman aged 18-35 years in good health. CDR3s include the opening cysteine and the closing phenylalanine or tryptophan. A D gene is named only where the DNA matches it firmly. Expanded clones get a size class; other rows say once, few or many, or leave the size out.

clone_size j_call v_call d_call cdr3_aa cdr3_nt
. TRBJ2-1 TRBV7-2 . CASTRGGYNEQFF TGTGCCAGCACTCGGGGCGGATACAATGAGCAGTTCTTC
. TRBJ2-2 TRBV6-5 . CASSYRGGPNTGELFF TGTGCCAGCAGTTACCGGGGCGGACCGAACACCGGGGAGCTGTTTTTT
few TRBJ2-7 TRBV6-5 TRBD2 CASSYSTASGGNSYEQYF TGTGCCAGCAGTTACTCGACTGCTAGCGGGGGTAACTCCTACGAGCAGTACTTC
. TRBJ2-7 TRBV28 TRBD2 CASSSPRGGLEQYF TGTGCCAGCAGTTCCCCCCGGGGGGGGCTCGAGCAGTACTTC
many TRBJ2-2 TRBV7-8 . CASSFIHTGELFF TGTGCCAGCAGCTTTATTCACACCGGGGAGCTGTTTTTT
many TRBJ1-1 TRBV20-1 TRBD1 CSAERGQNTEAFF TGCAGTGCTGAGAGGGGGCAGAACACTGAAGCTTTCTTT
. TRBJ2-2 TRBV6-1 . CASSPQKTGELFF TGTGCCAGCAGTCCTCAGAAGACCGGGGAGCTGTTTTTT
many TRBJ1-1 TRBV7-6 . CASSQDLNTEAFF TGTGCCAGCAGCCAAGACTTGAACACTGAAGCTTTCTTT
. TRBJ2-3 TRBV21-1 . CASSKLSSGSHTQYF TGTGCCAGCAGCAAATTGTCTAGCGGGAGTCATACGCAGTATTTT
few TRBJ1-4 TRBV7-8 TRBD1 CASSPSGTANEKLFF TGTGCCAGCAGCCCCTCCGGGACAGCTAATGAAAAACTGTTTTTT
. TRBJ2-5 TRBV2 TRBD2 CASTKQIAGVETQYF TGTGCCAGCACCAAACAGATAGCGGGAGTGGAGACCCAGTACTTC
. TRBJ1-1 TRBV12-3/TRBV12-4 TRBD1 CASSLGAPRGAFF TGTGCCAGCAGTTTAGGGGCACCCAGGGGGGCTTTCTTT
. TRBJ1-2 TRBV11-2 . CASKLDRASSYTF TGTGCCAGCAAGCTTGATCGGGCCTCGAGCTACACCTTC
few TRBJ1-1 TRBV11-2 . CASSLVGGVKAFF TGTGCCAGCAGCTTAGTTGGGGGCGTTAAAGCTTTCTTT
. TRBJ2-7 TRBV5-1 . CASSLDGPPYDEQYF TGCGCCAGCAGCTTGGATGGACCACCCTACGACGAGCAGTACTTC
few TRBJ2-3 TRBV18 . CASSPGNSFTDTQYF TGTGCCAGCTCACCAGGGAATAGCTTCACAGATACGCAGTATTTT
many TRBJ2-6 TRBV18 . CASSILERGANVLTF TGTGCCAGCTCAATCCTCGAGCGGGGGGCCAACGTCCTGACTTTC
. TRBJ2-1 TRBV29-1 TRBD1 CSARQGRNSYNEQFF TGCAGCGCACGACAGGGGCGGAACTCCTACAATGAGCAGTTCTTC
. TRBJ2-1 TRBV2 . CASNTGTAGSVEQFF TGTGCCAGCAATACCGGGACTGCGGGATCAGTTGAGCAGTTCTTC
few TRBJ2-3 TRBV3-1 . CASSQSDRGSRDTQYF TGTGCCAGCAGCCAAAGTGATAGGGGTTCGAGAGATACGCAGTATTTT
. TRBJ2-5 TRBV10-3 . CAIRDSVQETQYF TGTGCCATCAGGGACAGCGTCCAAGAGACCCAGTACTTC
. TRBJ2-1 TRBV11-3 . CASSLDRGRVDNEQFF TGTGCCAGCAGCTTAGATCGGGGCAGGGTTGACAATGAGCAGTTCTTC
. TRBJ1-1 TRBV20-1 . CSAPTENTEAFF TGCAGTGCTCCGACAGAAAACACTGAAGCTTTCTTT
. TRBJ2-6 TRBV6-1 . CASRSYFGANVLTF TGTGCCAGCCGATCGTATTTTGGGGCCAACGTCCTGACTTTC
few TRBJ2-1 TRBV5-1 . CASSLGVLTSSYNEQFF TGCGCCAGCAGCTTGGGGGTACTAACCAGCTCCTACAATGAGCAGTTCTTC
few TRBJ2-1 TRBV29-1 TRBD2 CSGGASGISEQFF TGCAGCGGTGGGGCTAGCGGGATCTCCGAGCAGTTCTTC
few TRBJ2-5 TRBV5-1 TRBD1 CASSLNRGNGETQYF TGCGCCAGCAGCTTAAACAGGGGGAACGGAGAGACCCAGTACTTC
. TRBJ2-7 TRBV10-3 TRBD2 CAISVVSGYEQYF TGTGCCATCAGTGTGGTTAGCGGGTACGAGCAGTACTTC
. TRBJ2-4 TRBV6-2/TRBV6-3 . CASREGTWDIQYF TGTGCCAGCAGAGAAGGGACCTGGGACATTCAGTACTTC
. TRBJ2-3 TRBV7-9 TRBD2 CASTRDYTTDTQYF TGTGCCAGCACCCGGGACTACACTACAGATACGCAGTATTTT
. TRBJ1-1 TRBV12-3/TRBV12-4 . CASSRVEAFF TGTGCCAGCAGTCGAGTTGAAGCTTTCTTT
few TRBJ1-2 TRBV12-3/TRBV12-4 . CAIPMGGGYTF TGTGCCATCCCGATGGGGGGCGGCTACACCTTC
few TRBJ1-6 TRBV5-6 TRBD1 CASAALGTGTNSPLHF TGTGCCAGCGCAGCCTTAGGGACAGGGACTAATTCACCCCTCCACTTT
few TRBJ1-2 TRBV5-6 TRBD1 CASRQGQGKSGYTF TGTGCCAGCAGACAAGGACAGGGCAAGAGTGGCTACACCTTC
. TRBJ2-3 TRBV29-1 . CSVEKRGTDTQYF TGCAGCGTTGAAAAGCGGGGCACAGATACGCAGTATTTT
. TRBJ2-3 TRBV4-2 TRBD2 CASSQVLAGARTDTQYF TGTGCCAGCAGCCAAGTGTTAGCGGGGGCCCGCACAGATACGCAGTATTTT
few TRBJ2-5 TRBV29-1 . CSVGEGWQQETQYF TGCAGCGTTGGGGAAGGGTGGCAGCAAGAGACCCAGTACTTC
few TRBJ2-1 TRBV5-1 TRBD2 CASGAGASGAGYNEQFF TGCGCCAGTGGGGCCGGAGCTAGCGGGGCGGGCTACAATGAGCAGTTCTTC
few TRBJ2-2 TRBV19 . CASSILNTGELFF TGTGCCAGTAGTATACTAAACACCGGGGAGCTGTTTTTT
. TRBJ1-6 TRBV12-3/TRBV12-4 . CASSPQQNSPLHF TGTGCCAGCAGTCCTCAACAGAATTCACCCCTCCACTTT
many TRBJ2-7 TRBV6-1 . CASSTQGYEQYF TGTGCCAGCAGTACACAGGGCTACGAGCAGTACTTC